This T cell receptor beta chain is drawn from a study of identical twins. The CDR3 runs to 11 residues. V gave up 7 bases and J gave up 5 bases, with 11 bases separating them. Germline assignment: CDR1 SQVTM and CDR2 ANQGSEA. Remarks on this clonotype: Antigen unknown.

Overall study findings and caveats: High-abundance cord blood beta clonotypes had fewer insertions; memory repertoires showed none.

Using its own MiXCR run on the 5' RACE reads, TCRdb lists one record per CDR3 protein. The table records 520,000 or so distinct CDR3 sequences, roughly 21% of them present only once. The same data also went into a second study, on T cells expressing NK-cell markers. This second study says: TCR beta repertoires came from sorted CD3+CD56+NKG2C+, CD3+CD56+NKG2C- and CD3+CD56-NKG2C+ T cells. Dominance of the CD3+CD56-NKG2C+ fraction by these clonotypes also held in a handful of donors.

The V gene is TRBV29-1, the J gene TRBJ1-2, with D unclear. This clonotype was sampled from a woman under 30 in good health. Sequences were obtained from CD4+ T cells sorted from blood. DNA for the CDR3: TGCAGCGCCTCGGGAGAATATGGCTACACCTTC. Protein sequence: CSASGEYGYTF. Using reference TRBV29-1 and TRBJ1-2 for the parts outside the CDR3, the full variable domain is SAVISQKPSRDICQRGTSLTIQCQVDSQVTMMFWYRQQPGQSLTLIATANQGSEATYESGFVIDKFPISRPNLTFSTLTVSNMSPEDSSIYLCSASGEYGYTFGSGTRLTVV.